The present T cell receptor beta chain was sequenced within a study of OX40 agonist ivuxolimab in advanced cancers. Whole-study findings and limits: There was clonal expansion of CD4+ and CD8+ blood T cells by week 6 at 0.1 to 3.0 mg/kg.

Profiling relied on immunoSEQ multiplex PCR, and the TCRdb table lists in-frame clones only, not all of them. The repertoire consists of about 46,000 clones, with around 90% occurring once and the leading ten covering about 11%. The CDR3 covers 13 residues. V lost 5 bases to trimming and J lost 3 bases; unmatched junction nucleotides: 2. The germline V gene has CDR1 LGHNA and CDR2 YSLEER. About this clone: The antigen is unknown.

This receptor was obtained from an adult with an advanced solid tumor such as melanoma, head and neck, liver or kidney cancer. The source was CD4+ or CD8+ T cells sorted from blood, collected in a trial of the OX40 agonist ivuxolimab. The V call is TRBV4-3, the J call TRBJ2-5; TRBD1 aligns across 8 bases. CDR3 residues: CASSETGEETQYF. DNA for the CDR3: TGCGCCAGCAGCGAGACAGGGGAAGAGACCCAGTACTTC.